Listed here are 14 T cell receptor beta chains from one sample, sequenced in a study of T cells in Graves' hyperthyroidism and ophthalmopathy (dated by TCRdb to about 2019). The method behind the library was multiplex PCR. The listed sequencing device is Illumina HiSeq 2000. The TCR beta CDR3 regions were amplified from RNA transcripts. For the first round of RT-PCR on the TCR CDR3, the HTBI primer set was used together with the Qiagen OneStep RT-PCR kit. TCRdb handled the public reads itself, with Q25 trimming in fastp and clone calling in MiXCR, and kept productive beta chains. CDR3 protein duplicates are merged, each entry listing the most common genes and DNA. The sample contains about 560,000 distinct CDR3 sequences, 16% of them found a single time. Of the sample, more than 15% is held by the ten largest clones. Sequenced input: blood. These receptors were obtained from a woman aged 18-29 years with Graves' hyperthyroidism.

This clonotype was counted at least ten times. The V gene is TRBV20-1, the J gene TRBJ2-5, with a weak D call TRBD1 (5 bases). Trimming removed 3 bases at V and 7 bases at J, with 15 bases between. Germline V gene lookup returns CDR1 DFQATT and CDR2 SNEGSKA (reference sequence). The CDR3 consists of 13 residues. CDR3 DNA sequence: TGCAGTGCTAGCCCGAGGATCCAGGGGACCCAGTACTTC. Amino acids: CSASPRIQGTQYF.

The chain recombines TRBV7-2 with TRBJ2-1; D is uncertain. With 2 bases removed from V and 5 bases from J, the gap between germline ends came to 10 bases. This CDR3 has 14 residues. CDR1 SGHTA and CDR2 FQGNSA come from the germline V gene. The CDR3 here is CASSLNYRNNEQFF. In DNA, the CDR3 is TGTGCCAGCAGCTTAAACTACCGTAACAATGAGCAGTTCTTC. Full variable domain (outside the CDR3, taken from reference TRBV7-2 and TRBJ2-1): GAGVSQSPSNKVTEKGKDVELRCDPISGHTALYWYRQSLGQGLEFLIYFQGNSAPDKSGLPSDRFSAERTGGSVSTLTIQRTQQEDSAVYLCASSLNYRNNEQFFGPGTRLTVL.

V and J are TRBV6-1 and TRBJ1-2; maybe TRBD1 (5 bases). CDR1 and CDR2 from the germline V gene are MNHNS and SASEGT. V shed 0 bases and J shed 7 bases, with 15 bases lying between them. CDR3 size: 15 residues. The CDR3 DNA sequence: TGTGCCAGCAGTGAAGCTGGGGGTGGAGGTGGTGGCTACACCTTC. Its protein product is CASSEAGGGGGGYTF.

The sample holds a few counts of this clonotype. The rearrangement joins TRBV6-1 to TRBJ2-1; 13 bases fit TRBD2. This CDR3 is built from 15 residues. CDR1 and CDR2 (germline): MNHNS, SASEGT. V lost 5 bases to trimming and J lost 12 bases; unmatched junction nucleotides: 10. CDR3 sequence: CASSSRTSGSIGQFF. The CDR3 bases are TGTGCCAGCAGTTCCCGGACTAGCGGGAGCATCGGGCAGTTCTTC.

The table lists this clonotype with many counts. This sequence joins TRBV7-3 and TRBJ2-3; maybe TRBD2 (5 bases). Trimming took 3 bases from V and 4 from J, leaving 14 bases between them. From germline, CDR1 is SGHTA and CDR2 FQGTGA. The CDR3 has 15 residues. This chain's CDR3 is CASSLAGLGSDTQYF. The CDR3 DNA follows: TGTGCCAGCAGCTTGGCGGGTTTGGGGTCAGATACGCAGTATTTT.

This clonotype was counted at least ten times. This sequence joins TRBV5-5 and TRBJ1-2; possible D gene TRBD1, 5 bases. CDR1 and CDR2 (germline): SGHKS, YYEKEE (reference sequence). With 5 bases removed from V and 4 bases from J, the gap between germline ends came to 18 bases. The CDR3 totals 15 residues. CDR3 sequence (DNA): TGTGCCAGCAGTTCACCTCCTCGGGGGGGCTATGGCTACACCTTC. Translation gives CASSSPPRGGYGYTF.

This clonotype has at least ten counts. The chain links TRBV7-2 to TRBJ2-5; D is uncertain. The V end was cut by 5 bases, the J end by 5 bases, with 12 bases between. The CDR3 is made up of 13 amino acids. Germline assignment: CDR1 SGHTA and CDR2 FQGNSA. The CDR3 coding sequence is TGTGCCAGCAGCCGTATAACTTTGGAGACCCAGTACTTC. This gives the protein CASSRITLETQYF.

The chain joins TRBV7-2 to TRBJ1-1, with no clear D. Trimming cost V 1 base and J 1 base, with 7 bases left between them. Germline-derived CDR1 and CDR2 are SGHTA and FQGNSA. There are 14 residues in the CDR3. The CDR3 reads CASSLVFQNTEAFF. CDR3 nucleotide sequence: TGTGCCAGCAGCTTAGTATTTCAGAACACTGAAGCTTTCTTT. The variable domain in full, completed from reference TRBV7-2 and TRBJ1-1, reads GAGVSQSPSNKVTEKGKDVELRCDPISGHTALYWYRQSLGQGLEFLIYFQGNSAPDKSGLPSDRFSAERTGGSVSTLTIQRTQQEDSAVYLCASSLVFQNTEAFFGQGTRLTVV.

V gene TRBV20-1 combines with J gene TRBJ2-2; D is unclear. CDR3 size: 15 residues. V was shortened by 6 bases and J by 1 base, with 15 bases between the two germline ends. Germline CDR1 and CDR2: DFQATT and SNEGSKA (reference sequence). The CDR3 loop reads CSAQAAKLNTGELFF. The CDR3 DNA reads as TGCAGTGCCCAGGCAGCGAAACTGAACACCGGGGAGCTGTTTTTT.

V usage is TRBV29-1 and J usage is TRBJ2-7, with D perhaps given as TRBD1 or TRBD2 (5 bases each). The germline V and J ends were trimmed by 8 bases and 3 bases, with 14 bases remaining between them. The CDR3 length is 12 residues. Germline V gene sequence: CDR1 SQVTM, CDR2 ANQGSEA. DNA of the CDR3: TGCAGCTCCTGGGACGGAGACTACGAGCAGTACTTC. It codes for CSSWDGDYEQYF.

The chain joins TRBV29-1 to TRBJ2-3; 7 bases are shared with TRBD1. Germline V gene sequence: CDR1 SQVTM, CDR2 ANQGSEA. Unmatched junction bases numbered 11, after V lost 8 bases and J lost 0 bases. The CDR3 has 15 residues. DNA for the CDR3: TGCAGCCTCAACCCGGGACAGAGGAGCACAGATACGCAGTATTTT. The encoded protein is CSLNPGQRSTDTQYF.

The chain is built from TRBV29-1 and TRBJ1-4; D not certain. This CDR3 has 12 residues. CDR1 SQVTM and CDR2 ANQGSEA come from the germline V gene. Deletions cut 7 bases from V and 0 bases from J, with 6 bases between. The CDR3 loop reads CSAQATNEKLFF. Here the CDR3 DNA reads TGCAGCGCCCAGGCAACTAATGAAAAACTGTTTTTT.

This rearrangement joins TRBV7-9 to TRBJ2-3; 9 bases agree with TRBD2. The V gene end was trimmed by 3 bases and the J gene end by 1 base; junction bases not matched to a gene: 5. There are 16 residues in the CDR3. The germline gives CDR1 SEHNR, CDR2 FQNEAQ (reference sequence). The CDR3 protein is CASSFIPSGGTDTQYF. DNA of the CDR3: TGTGCCAGCAGCTTCATTCCTAGCGGGGGCACAGATACGCAGTATTTT.

On this clonotype itself: This may stem from a read error, because a much larger clone lies one nucleotide away. This chain's CDR3 is CASSPMTLAGPGEQYF. The CDR3 DNA reads as TGCGCCAGCAGCCCCATGACACTAGCGGGACCTGGGGAGCAGTACTTC. This chain connects TRBV5-1 to TRBJ2-7, with 10 bases matching TRBD2. The V gene's germline CDR1 is SGHRS and CDR2 YFSETQ. The CDR3 contains 16 residues. V lost 4 bases to trimming and J lost 7 bases; unmatched junction nucleotides: 14.